What follows describes a single T cell receptor (beta chain). Its specificity is not known. This sample stems from a study of T-cell memory formation after mild COVID-19. In the study overall: The study found TCR clusters largely donor specific.

Study conclusions and caveats: CD4/CD8 balance held among clones contracting day 15 to 85, and later expanders leaned CD4+. Specificity for SARS-CoV-2 was not confirmed among the second-wave clones peaking on day 37.

CDR3 length: 15 residues. Germline V CDR1 and CDR2: DFQATT, SNEGSKA (reference sequence). The V and J ends lost 1 base and 6 bases, in that order; junction bases with no gene match: 9. TCRdb fed the 5' RACE reads into MiXCR, producing one record per CDR3 protein. The profile shows some 40,000 distinct CDR3 sequences, 7.3% of them singletons. The J gene is TRBJ1-1, the V gene TRBV20-1; 9 nucleotides line up with TRBD1. The sequence derives from a man aged 18 to 35 who had mild COVID-19 (a few samples of this study predate the infection). Cell type and time point are not known. The sample consisted of PBMCs or a T cell subset sorted from them (not recorded which). CDR3 nucleotide sequence: TGCAGTGCTAGAGCCACTCTACAGGGGGCTTCTGAAGCTTTCTTT. Protein sequence: CSARATLQGASEAFF.